Below are 4 T cell receptor beta chains sequenced from a single sample in a study of T cells in Graves' hyperthyroidism and ophthalmopathy (dated by TCRdb to between 2018 and 2020). Library prep was done by multiplex PCR. The sequencer listed for this sample is Illumina HiSeq 2000. Amplification of TCR beta CDR3 regions was carried out from RNA transcripts. A first-round RT-PCR of the TCR CDR3 used the HTBI primer set with the Qiagen OneStep RT-PCR kit. Clones were called with MiXCR by TCRdb after fastp trimmed the public reads at Q25, and only in-frame beta chains were retained. Every CDR3 protein is listed once, alongside the most common genes and DNA of its rows. This sample lists hundreds of thousands of distinct CDR3 sequences; 38% were detected once. The top ten hold over 8% of the sample. The sample comprised blood. The receptors here all came from a man aged 18 to 35 with Graves' hyperthyroidism.

At least ten counts were recorded for this clonotype. One end of the junction is discordant with germline, which a read error may explain. V usage is TRBV7-6 and J usage is TRBJ2-5, with 7 bases aligning to TRBD1. There are 15 residues in the CDR3. Germline V gene data show CDR1 as SGHVS and CDR2 as FNYEAQ. The CDR3 protein is CASSTGQSLQGTQYF. The CDR3 DNA is TGTGCCAGCAGCACGGGACAGTCACTCCAAGGGACCCAGTACTTC.

The V gene is TRBV19, the J gene TRBJ1-2; 10 nucleotides align to TRBD1. The V gene end was trimmed by 7 bases and the J gene end by 6 bases; junction bases not matched to a gene: 8. This CDR3 has 14 residues. CDR1 and CDR2 from the germline V gene are LNHDA and SQIVND (reference sequence). In DNA, the CDR3 is TGTGCCAGTATGGACTTAGGGACAGGGGATGGCTACACCTTC. It specifies CASMDLGTGDGYTF.

This chain links TRBV7-9 with TRBJ2-7, with 11 bases aligning to TRBD1. The CDR3 spans 15 residues. The trim removed 5 bases at V and 6 bases at J, leaving 9 bases unmatched. Germline V lookup: CDR1 SEHNR, CDR2 FQNEAQ (reference sequence). DNA for the CDR3: TGTGCCAGCAGCCTTGCGGACAGGGGGCAATTCGAGCAGTACTTC. Translating it yields CASSLADRGQFEQYF. Together with reference TRBV7-9 and TRBJ2-7, the CDR3 gives the full variable domain: DTGVSQNPRHKITKRGQNVTFRCDPISEHNRLYWYRQTLGQGPEFLTYFQNEAQLEKSRLLSDRFSAERPKGSFSTLEIQRTEQGDSAMYLCASSLADRGQFEQYFGPGTRLTVT.

This clonotype was found a few times. This chain connects TRBV7-8 to TRBJ2-2, with TRBD2 as a possible D gene (7 bases). Looked up from germline, CDR1 is SGHVS and CDR2 is FQNEAQ. The CDR3 runs to 15 residues. Trimming took 5 bases from V and 5 from J, leaving 15 bases between them. The DNA of the CDR3 is TGTGCCAGCAGCGACTCGGGGGGCTTAACCGGGGAGCTGTTTTTT. Residues: CASSDSGGLTGELFF.